This TCR beta chain was obtained from a study of T cell repertoires in cytomegalovirus infection. Background on the study: Signatures in public TCR beta sequences pointed to both CMV infection and matching HLA type.

One entry per CDR3 protein, called by TCRdb with MiXCR from the reads. The table lists over 250,000 distinct CDR3 sequences, 20% to 30% of them singletons, with about 14% in the top ten. This clonotype appeared many times. The target antigen is unknown. Overall study results and limits: HLA-C-restricted CMV clonotypes gave the most frequent clonotype in two of eight donors.

The TCR sequence derives from a human donor in good health (CMV status not recorded). Some clones in this sample may be carry-over from other donors' samples. Sequencing used PBMCs.

The CDR3 spells CASNPGGVGEKLFF. The DNA for the CDR3 is TGTGCCAGCAATCCTGGGGGGGTTGGGGAAAAACTGTTTTTT. V usage is TRBV7-2 and J usage is TRBJ1-4; maybe TRBD1 (5 bases). V was clipped by 7 bases and J by 8 bases, with 17 bases between them. The V gene's germline CDR1 is SGHTA and CDR2 FQGNSA. The CDR3 consists of 14 residues.